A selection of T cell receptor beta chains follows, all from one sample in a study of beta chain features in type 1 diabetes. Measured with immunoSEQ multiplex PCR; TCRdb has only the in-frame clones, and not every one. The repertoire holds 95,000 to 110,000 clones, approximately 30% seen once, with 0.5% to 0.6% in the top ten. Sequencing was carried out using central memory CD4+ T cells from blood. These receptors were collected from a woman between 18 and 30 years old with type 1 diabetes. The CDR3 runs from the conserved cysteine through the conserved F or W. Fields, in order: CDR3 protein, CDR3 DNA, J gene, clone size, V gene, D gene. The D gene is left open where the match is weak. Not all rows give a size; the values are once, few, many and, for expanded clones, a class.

CASSLHQQGRGNEQFF,TGTGCCAGCAGTTTACACCAACAGGGGAGAGGTAATGAGCAGTTCTTC,TRBJ2-1,few,TRBV28,TRBD1
CASSQGPDRGTGELFF,TGCGCCAGCAGCCAAGGGCCGGACAGGGGCACCGGGGAGCTGTTTTTT,TRBJ2-2,-,TRBV4-3,TRBD1
CASSPRTVNYGYTF,TGTGCCAGCAGCCCCCGGACAGTTAACTATGGCTACACCTTC,TRBJ1-2,few,TRBV6-7,-
CASSPGEKLFF,TGTGCCAGCAGCCCGGGTGAAAAACTGTTTTTT,TRBJ1-4,-,TRBV7-9,-
CASSSPGLNTEAFF,TGTGCCAGCAGTTCCCCAGGGCTGAACACTGAAGCTTTCTTT,TRBJ1-1,-,TRBV6-1,-
CTSSRTSRSSLQETQYF,TGCACCAGCAGCCGTACTAGCAGGAGCTCGCTACAAGAGACCCAGTACTTC,TRBJ2-5,-,TRBV1,-
CASSSGQGNTEQFF,TGCGCCAGCAGCTCGGGACAGGGGAATACTGAGCAGTTCTTC,TRBJ2-1,-,TRBV5-1,TRBD1
CASSVRGETQYF,TGTGCCAGCAGTGTAAGGGGGGAGACCCAGTACTTC,TRBJ2-5,-,TRBV2,-
CASSENRGRTDTQYF,TGTGCCAGCAGTGAGAACAGGGGACGCACAGATACGCAGTATTTT,TRBJ2-3,few,TRBV25-1,TRBD1
CASSVTGLYGTGELFF,TGTGCCAGCAGTGTGACAGGGTTATACGGCACCGGGGAGCTGTTTTTT,TRBJ2-2,once,TRBV28,TRBD1
CASSLSGTSTDTQYF,TGCGCCAGCAGCCTGAGCGGGACAAGCACAGATACGCAGTATTTT,TRBJ2-3,few,TRBV4-3,-
CAWSGSGTEAFF,TGTGCCTGGAGCGGCTCGGGCACTGAAGCTTTCTTT,TRBJ1-1,-,TRBV30,-
CASSLRGGTYNEQFF,TGTGCCAGCAGCCTAAGAGGAGGTACCTACAATGAGCAGTTCTTC,TRBJ2-1,-,TRBV7-8,-
CASSLGEGQPQHF,TGTGCCAGCAGCTTAGGGGAGGGTCAGCCCCAGCATTTT,TRBJ1-5,few,TRBV7-9,-
CASSQYVGSNTEAFF,TGTGCCAGCAGCCAATATGTTGGCAGTAACACTGAAGCTTTCTTT,TRBJ1-1,few,TRBV14,-
CASSPTSGQETQYF,TGCGCCAGCAGCCCAACTAGCGGCCAAGAGACCCAGTACTTC,TRBJ2-5,few,TRBV4-3,TRBD2
CSVFGRGVNTEAFF,TGCAGCGTTTTCGGCAGGGGGGTGAACACTGAAGCTTTCTTT,TRBJ1-1,few,TRBV29-1,TRBD1
CASSFGARKQPQHF,TGTGCCAGTAGTTTTGGGGCCCGGAAGCAGCCCCAGCATTTT,TRBJ1-5,few,TRBV19,-
CAWSVAQRGQPQHF,TGTGCCTGGAGTGTAGCACAGCGGGGTCAGCCCCAGCATTTT,TRBJ1-5,-,TRBV30,-
CASSLSDTQYF,TGTGCCAGCAGCTTATCGGATACGCAGTATTTT,TRBJ2-3,few,TRBV7-3,-
CASSFVQGITGELFF,TGTGCCAGCAGCTTTGTCCAGGGTATTACCGGGGAGCTGTTTTTT,TRBJ2-2,many,TRBV11-2,-
CASGAPRTGGAETQYF,TGTGCTAGTGGTGCCCCGAGGACAGGGGGCGCGGAGACCCAGTACTTC,TRBJ2-5,-,TRBV12-5,TRBD1
CASSDSEAFF,TGTGCCAGCTCAGACTCGGAAGCTTTCTTT,TRBJ1-1,few,TRBV18,-
CASSLGGQGRTEAFF,TGTGCCAGCAGCTTAGGGGGACAGGGACGGACTGAAGCTTTCTTT,TRBJ1-1,-,TRBV7-2,TRBD1
CASSLVRLAANNEQFF,TGTGCCAGCAGCTTAGTTCGACTAGCGGCAAACAATGAGCAGTTCTTC,TRBJ2-1,few,TRBV11-2,TRBD2
CASSSLAGNSYEQYF,TGTGCCAGCAGCTCCCTAGCGGGGAACTCCTACGAGCAGTACTTC,TRBJ2-7,-,TRBV11-1,TRBD2
CGVGGSSGANVLTF,TGTGGAGTGGGCGGGAGCTCTGGGGCCAACGTCCTGACTTTC,TRBJ2-6,few,TRBV28,TRBD2